The T cell receptor beta chain described here comes from a study of cytomegalovirus exposure and HLA in healthy donors. A multiplex PCR was run with 60 Vbeta primers and 13 Jbeta primers. The data were produced by immunoSEQ multiplex PCR, yet TCRdb's version contains in-frame clones alone and is incomplete. The sample gives more than 90,000 clones, under 90% of which show up once; roughly 4% is in the top ten. CDR1 and CDR2 from the germline V gene are MGHDK and SYGVNS. The CDR3 consists of 14 residues. V was clipped by 4 bases and J by 4 bases, with 13 bases between them. For this clone: Its specificity is not known.

Study-wide results and limits: Productive rates of about 90% or about 30% were seen for most TCR beta V segments in an earlier analysis.

Sequenced material: PBMCs. This clonotype was obtained from a woman aged 70-85 years in good health and CMV-seropositive. V usage is TRBV25-1 and J usage is TRBJ2-5; D might be TRBD1 (6 bases). CDR3 sequence (DNA): TGTGCCAGCAGTGCGGCAGGGGTAGGAGAGACCCAGTACTTC. This encodes CASSAAGVGETQYF.